Listed below are T cell receptor beta chains from one sample, sequenced in a study of shared clonotypes between healthy human individuals. The protocol was immunoSEQ multiplex PCR, while the TCRdb copy is restricted to in-frame clones and leaves out a portion. This sample yields 490,000 or so clones, of which 76% are seen a single time; under 15% belongs to the top ten. Input material: PBMCs. These receptor sequences come from a middle-aged woman in good health. Some clones in this sample may be carry-over from other donors' samples. CDR3s include the opening cysteine and the closing phenylalanine or tryptophan. A D gene is named only where the DNA matches it firmly. Clone size is given for some rows only: seen once, a few or many times, or a class if the clone is expanded.

clone size,J gene,D gene,V gene,CDR3 protein,CDR3 DNA
.,TRBJ2-7,TRBD1,TRBV19,CASSRGQLSSYEQYF,TGTGCCAGTAGTAGGGGACAGCTTAGCTCCTACGAGCAGTACTTC
.,TRBJ2-7,.,TRBV6-1,CASSSIYEQYF,TGTGCCAGCAGTTCGATTTACGAGCAGTACTTC
once,TRBJ1-4,.,TRBV9,CASSVGNTATNEKLFF,TGTGCCAGCAGCGTAGGGAACACCGCAACTAATGAAAAACTGTTTTTT
.,TRBJ2-7,TRBD1,TRBV28,CATRDRATSYEQYF,TGTGCCACCCGGGACAGGGCAACCTCCTACGAGCAGTACTTC
.,TRBJ1-1,.,TRBV7-6,CVSSSTTGARGGTEAFF,TGTGTCAGCAGCTCCACCACGGGGGCCCGGGGAGGAACTGAAGCTTTCTTT
.,TRBJ1-1,TRBD1,TRBV7-3,CASSLQGGTEAFF,TGTGCCAGCAGCCTACAGGGGGGCACTGAAGCTTTCTTT
.,TRBJ1-1,.,TRBV14,CASSQQGDTEAFF,TGTGCCAGCAGCCAACAGGGAGACACTGAAGCTTTCTTT
.,TRBJ2-7,TRBD2,TRBV7-8,CASSRSGTFYEQYF,TGTGCCAGCAGCCGGAGCGGGACCTTTTACGAGCAGTACTTC
.,TRBJ1-5,.,TRBV30,CAWSSTGNQPQHF,TGTGCCTGGAGTAGTACTGGCAATCAGCCCCAGCATTTT
.,TRBJ2-3,.,TRBV28,CASSPMDTQYF,TGTGCCAGCAGCCCCATGGATACGCAGTATTTT
.,TRBJ1-5,.,TRBV9,CASSVGDGQPQHF,TGTGCCAGCAGCGTAGGGGATGGTCAGCCCCAGCATTTT
few,TRBJ1-2,.,TRBV28,CASSLSQYGYTF,TGTGCCAGCAGTTTATCTCAGTATGGCTACACCTTC
once,TRBJ2-7,.,TRBV6-1,CASSVRGFSYEQYF,TGTGCCAGCAGTGTTCGGGGTTTCTCCTACGAGCAGTACTTC
few,TRBJ2-1,TRBD2,TRBV13,CASSRPGLAYGSYNEQFF,TGTGCCAGCAGCCGACCGGGACTAGCGTACGGCTCCTACAATGAGCAGTTCTTC
.,TRBJ2-7,TRBD2,TRBV6-5,CASRPARRERNEQYF,TGTGCCAGCAGGCCCGCCCGGCGGGAGAGGAACGAGCAGTACTTC
.,TRBJ2-7,TRBD2,TRBV19,CASSIEPGLVFEQYF,TGTGCCAGTAGTATCGAACCGGGACTAGTTTTCGAGCAGTACTTC
few,TRBJ2-5,.,TRBV18,CASSPISSQETQYF,TGTGCCAGCTCACCCATTTCTTCGCAAGAGACCCAGTACTTC
.,TRBJ2-5,.,TRBV7-7,CASSQIRAPQETQYF,TGTGCTAGCAGCCAAATCCGGGCCCCCCAAGAGACCCAGTACTTC
.,TRBJ2-3,TRBD2,TRBV10-3,CAINERASGRGTDTQYF,TGTGCCATCAATGAGCGGGCTAGCGGGAGGGGCACAGATACGCAGTATTTT
few,TRBJ1-1,TRBD1,TRBV29-1,CSAYRGNTEAFF,TGCAGCGCGTACAGGGGAAACACTGAAGCTTTCTTT
.,TRBJ2-7,TRBD1,TRBV9,CASSADRGLGNEQYF,TGTGCCAGCAGCGCAGACAGGGGTCTGGGTAACGAGCAGTACTTC
.,TRBJ2-5,.,TRBV5-4,CASSKTSSFGETQYF,TGTGCCAGCAGCAAAACCTCAAGTTTCGGAGAGACCCAGTACTTC
.,TRBJ1-5,.,TRBV7-2,CASSSTLRDQPQHF,TGTGCCAGCAGCTCCACCCTGAGGGATCAGCCCCAGCATTTT
.,TRBJ1-1,TRBD1,TRBV29-1,CSAGTGGQAFF,TGCAGCGCCGGGACAGGGGGGCAAGCTTTCTTT
few,TRBJ1-5,.,TRBV27,CASSLSGVQPQHF,TGTGCCAGCAGTTTATCGGGGGTTCAGCCCCAGCATTTT
.,TRBJ1-4,.,TRBV28,CASSFPNEKLFF,TGTGCCAGCAGTTTCCCAAATGAAAAACTGTTTTTT
.,TRBJ2-2,TRBD2,TRBV9,CASSVLAGDDTGELFF,TGTGCCAGCAGCGTCCTGGCGGGAGATGACACCGGGGAGCTGTTTTTT
.,TRBJ2-3,TRBD2,TRBV5-6,CASSLYLAGADTQYF,TGTGCCAGCAGCTTGTATCTAGCGGGAGCGGATACGCAGTATTTT
once,TRBJ2-2,.,TRBV5-1,CASTPGGGNTGELFF,TGCGCCAGCACCCCCGGCGGAGGGAACACCGGGGAGCTGTTTTTT
.,TRBJ2-7,.,TRBV30,CACGQGGGIYEQYF,TGTGCCTGTGGGCAGGGAGGGGGGATCTACGAGCAGTACTTC
.,TRBJ2-7,TRBD2,TRBV6-5,CASSYGTSGSYEQYF,TGTGCCAGCAGTTACGGGACTAGCGGGAGCTACGAGCAGTACTTC
few,TRBJ2-7,TRBD2,TRBV28,CASSPIMFGTSAHEQYF,TGTGCCAGCAGCCCGATAATGTTCGGGACTAGCGCCCACGAGCAGTACTTC
.,TRBJ1-1,TRBD1,TRBV29-1,CSAEDRGMNTEAFF,TGCAGCGCTGAAGACAGGGGAATGAACACTGAAGCTTTCTTT
.,TRBJ2-5,TRBD1,TRBV11-2,CASSHPGQGGRETQYF,TGTGCCAGCAGCCATCCGGGACAGGGGGGCCGGGAGACCCAGTACTTC
.,TRBJ2-4,TRBD1,TRBV29-1,CSVRDRGLIDIQYF,TGCAGCGTCCGGGACAGGGGTTTGATAGACATTCAGTACTTC
.,TRBJ2-5,.,TRBV6-1,CASTYTQETQYF,TGTGCCAGCACATATACCCAAGAGACCCAGTACTTC
.,TRBJ1-5,TRBD1,TRBV4-2,CASSQDAGQGYSNQPQHF,TGTGCCAGCAGCCAAGATGCAGGACAGGGCTATAGCAATCAGCCCCAGCATTTT
.,TRBJ2-3,TRBD1,TRBV5-4,CASSLDPGQGYGTQYF,TGTGCCAGCAGCTTGGATCCGGGACAGGGGTATGGGACGCAGTATTTT
.,TRBJ2-3,.,TRBV14,CASSQVPGGGTDTQYF,TGTGCCAGCAGCCAAGTCCCGGGGGGCGGAACAGATACGCAGTATTTT
.,TRBJ2-1,.,TRBV5-6,CASSLAYGAPATFNNEQFF,TGTGCCAGCAGCTTGGCTTATGGGGCACCCGCTACTTTTAACAATGAGCAGTTCTTC
.,TRBJ2-1,.,TRBV5-1,CASSLVTGGYNEQFF,TGCGCCAGCAGCTTGGTTACCGGAGGGTACAATGAGCAGTTCTTC
.,TRBJ2-7,TRBD2,TRBV14,CASSQESLAGGTYEQYF,TGTGCCAGCAGCCAAGAAAGTCTAGCGGGAGGCACCTACGAGCAGTACTTC
.,TRBJ1-2,.,TRBV5-1,CASSLGDRGYGYTF,TGCGCCAGCAGCTTGGGCGACAGAGGCTATGGCTACACCTTC
.,TRBJ2-1,.,TRBV6-1,CASRRLTYMNNEQFF,TGTGCCAGCAGAAGACTGACTTATATGAACAATGAGCAGTTCTTC